This T cell receptor beta chain was recorded in a study of graft-versus-host responses after intestinal transplantation. For the study at large: All recipients were transplanted with multivisceral, liver-intestinal, or isolated intestinal grafts.

Measured with immunoSEQ multiplex PCR; TCRdb has only the in-frame clones, and not every one. This sample has about 100,000 clones, with roughly 87% found just once. As concerns this clone: What it binds is not known.

There are 13 residues in the CDR3. Germline lookup yields CDR1 SGHAT and CDR2 FQDESV (reference sequence). With 3 bases removed from V and 4 bases from J, the gap between germline ends came to 7 bases. The source was unstimulated CD4+ T cells sorted from spleen or lymph node cells, collected before transplant. The receptor comes from a human donor who was the organ donor for an intestinal transplant. The chain uses TRBV11-1 and TRBJ2-1; no firm D call. This CDR3 is CASSFVVYNEQFF. Written as DNA, the CDR3 is TGTGCCAGCAGCTTTGTAGTATACAATGAGCAGTTCTTC.